The 6 T cell receptor beta chains below were found in one sample sequenced in a study of T cell clonality in common variable immunodeficiency. Study-level results: Common variable immunodeficiency TCR beta sequences reportedly had fewer deletions and N-nucleotide insertions.

Sequenced by immunoSEQ multiplex PCR; TCRdb stores in-frame clones only, minus some. The repertoire yields just over 20,000 clones, none seen only once; the top ten contain approximately 2.3%. No antigens are known for them. Sequenced material: peripheral blood mononuclear cells. All receptors come from a human donor with common variable immunodeficiency.

In this sample, this clone turned up many times. The CDR3 end falls 3 residues outside the read, so it is completed with the germline J gene. This chain links TRBV19 with TRBJ2-2; possibly TRBD1 for D (5 bases). Germline CDR1 and CDR2: LNHDA and SQIVND (reference sequence). The CDR3 spans 13 residues. This chain's CDR3 is CASSMGQPNALFF. The DNA read from the CDR3 is TGTGCCAGTAGTATGGGGCAGCCCAACGCG.

This clone was found many times. The read finishes 3 residues shy of the CDR3 end, and the germline J gene is used to complete it. Other DNA sequences within the sample encode an identical CDR3. V and J are TRBV7-9 and TRBJ1-2; D remains unclear. The V gene lost 6 bases and the J gene lost 5 bases, with 10 bases spanning the gap. The CDR3 runs to 12 residues. The germline gives CDR1 SEHNR, CDR2 FQNEAQ (reference sequence). CDR3 protein: CASSALGYGYTF. The covered CDR3 bases are TGTGCCAGCAGTGCGCTAGGATATGGC.

This clone was picked up many times. Read sequence stops 3 residues before the CDR3 end, and the germline J gene provides the missing end. This chain connects TRBV29-1 to TRBJ2-3; TRBD1 is a possible D gene (5 bases). The CDR3 has 13 amino acids. CDR1 and CDR2 (germline): SQVTM, ANQGSEA. Trimming took 6 bases from V and 0 from J, leaving 10 bases between them. This CDR3 is CSVTAPSTDTQYF. Incomplete CDR3 DNA: TGCAGCGTGACAGCTCCTAGCACAGATACG.

This clone was seen repeatedly, ten times or more. The sequenced fragment ends 3 residues before the CDR3 boundary, so the rest is inferred from the germline J gene. The chain is built from TRBV19 and TRBJ2-7; D unclear. V lost 5 bases and J 0 bases, leaving 8 bases between the germline ends. Germline assignment: CDR1 LNHDA and CDR2 SQIVND (reference sequence). The CDR3 sequence is 13 residues long. The CDR3 reads CASSAPGSYEQYF. The sequenced part of the CDR3 DNA is TGTGCCAGTAGTGCCCCAGGCTCCTACGAG.

This clone was counted between two and nine times. The read gets to within 3 residues of the CDR3 end, and the germline J gene fills in the rest. This chain joins TRBV7-8 and TRBJ2-2; 8 nucleotides match TRBD2. The germline V gene has CDR1 SGHVS and CDR2 FQNEAQ. The CDR3 is 16 amino acids. The V segment lost 2 bases and the J segment 6 bases; nucleotides outside the gene matches: 8. CDR3 protein: CASSLSPGGLAGELFF. The DNA read from the CDR3 is TGTGCCAGCAGCTTATCCCCGGGGGGGCTTGCCGGGGAG.

This clone was seen many times. The read terminates 3 residues before the CDR3 end, so the remaining end is supplied by the germline J gene. The V call is TRBV7-8, the J call TRBJ2-7, with D unresolved. CDR1 is SGHVS, CDR2 FQNEAQ, per germline. The length of the CDR3 is 13 residues. Deletions cut 3 bases from V and 3 bases from J, with 9 bases between. The part of the CDR3 DNA that was read is TGTGCCAGCAGCTTGAGGCATCTCTACGAG. This sequence encodes CASSLRHLYE. The full CDR3 protein reads CASSLRHLYEQYF.